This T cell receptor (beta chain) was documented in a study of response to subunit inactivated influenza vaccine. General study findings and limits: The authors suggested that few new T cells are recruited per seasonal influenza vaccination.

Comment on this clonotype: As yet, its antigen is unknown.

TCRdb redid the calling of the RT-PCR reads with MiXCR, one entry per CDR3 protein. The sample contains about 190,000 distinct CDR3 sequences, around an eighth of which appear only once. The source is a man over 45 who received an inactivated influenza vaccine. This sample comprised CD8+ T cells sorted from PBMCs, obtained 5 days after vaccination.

CDR3 in amino acids: CASSPTSGALYEQYF. For the CDR3, the DNA is TGCGCCAGCAGCCCGACTAGCGGGGCCCTCTACGAGCAGTACTTC. This sequence joins TRBV5-1 and TRBJ2-7, with 11 bases matching TRBD2. V was clipped by 4 bases and J by 3 bases; unmatched bases: 6. The germline gives CDR1 SGHRS, CDR2 YFSETQ. The CDR3 length is 15 residues.